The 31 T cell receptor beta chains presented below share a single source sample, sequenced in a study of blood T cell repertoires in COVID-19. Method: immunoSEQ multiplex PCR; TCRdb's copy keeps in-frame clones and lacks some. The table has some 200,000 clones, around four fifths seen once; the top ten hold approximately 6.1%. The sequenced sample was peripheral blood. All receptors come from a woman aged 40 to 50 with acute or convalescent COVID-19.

CDR3 in DNA: TGTGCCAGCTCACCAGAGACAGGGGGAGGGACTGAAGCTTTCTTT. Protein sequence: CASSPETGGGTEAFF. This chain links TRBV18 with TRBJ1-1, with TRBD1 matching 9 bases. This CDR3 has 15 amino acids. V was pared by 2 bases and J by 5 bases, with 6 bases of the junction left unmatched. Looked up from germline, CDR1 is KGHSH and CDR2 is LQKENI.

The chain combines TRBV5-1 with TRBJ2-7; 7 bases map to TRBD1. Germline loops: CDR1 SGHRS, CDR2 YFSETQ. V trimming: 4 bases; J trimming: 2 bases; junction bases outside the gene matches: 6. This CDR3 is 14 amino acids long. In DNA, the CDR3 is TGCGCCAGCAGCGACCCGCAGGGGGCCTACGAGCAGTACTTC. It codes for CASSDPQGAYEQYF.

The chain's CDR3 is CASSFQGSGGRGGYTF. The DNA of the CDR3 is TGTGCCAGCAGTTTTCAAGGTTCAGGGGGCCGTGGTGGCTACACCTTC. The chain has TRBV27 and TRBJ1-2; 8 nucleotides agree with TRBD1. Germline trimming cut 3 bases from V and 7 bases from J; bases unmatched to any gene: 13. CDR3 length equals 16 residues. Per the germline V gene, CDR1 is MNHEY and CDR2 is SMNVEV (reference sequence).

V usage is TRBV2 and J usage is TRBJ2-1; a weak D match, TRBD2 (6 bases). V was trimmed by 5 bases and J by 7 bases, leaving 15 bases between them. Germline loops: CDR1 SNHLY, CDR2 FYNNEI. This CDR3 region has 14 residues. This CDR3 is CASSTSHSGNEQFF. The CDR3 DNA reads TGTGCCAGCAGTACGTCCCATAGCGGAAATGAGCAGTTCTTC.

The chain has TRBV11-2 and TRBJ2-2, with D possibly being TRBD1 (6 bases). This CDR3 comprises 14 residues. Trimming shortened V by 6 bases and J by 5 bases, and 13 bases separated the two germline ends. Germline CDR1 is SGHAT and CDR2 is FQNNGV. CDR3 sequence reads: CASRKQGSTGELFF. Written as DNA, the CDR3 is TGTGCCAGCAGAAAACAGGGTTCTACCGGGGAGCTGTTTTTT.

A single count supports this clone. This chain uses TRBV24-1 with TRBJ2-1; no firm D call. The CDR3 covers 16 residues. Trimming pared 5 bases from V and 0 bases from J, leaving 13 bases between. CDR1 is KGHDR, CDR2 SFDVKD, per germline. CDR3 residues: CATSVASLASYNEQFF. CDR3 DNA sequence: TGTGCCACCAGTGTGGCCAGCTTAGCCTCCTACAATGAGCAGTTCTTC.

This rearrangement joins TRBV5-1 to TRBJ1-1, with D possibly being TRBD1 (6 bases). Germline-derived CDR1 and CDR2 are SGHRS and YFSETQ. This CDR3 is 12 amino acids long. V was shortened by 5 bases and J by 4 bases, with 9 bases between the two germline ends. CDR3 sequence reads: CASSQGSTEAFF. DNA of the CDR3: TGCGCCAGCAGTCAGGGGTCCACTGAAGCTTTCTTT.

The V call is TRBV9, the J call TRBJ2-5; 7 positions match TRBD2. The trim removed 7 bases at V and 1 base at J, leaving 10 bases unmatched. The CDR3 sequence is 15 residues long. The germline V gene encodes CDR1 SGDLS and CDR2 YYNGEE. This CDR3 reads CASQTGTTAQETQYF. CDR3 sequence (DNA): TGTGCCAGCCAGACCGGGACTACGGCCCAAGAGACCCAGTACTTC.

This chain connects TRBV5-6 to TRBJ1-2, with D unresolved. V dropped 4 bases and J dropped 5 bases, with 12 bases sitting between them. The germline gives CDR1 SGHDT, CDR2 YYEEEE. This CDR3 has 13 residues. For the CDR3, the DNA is TGTGCCAGCAGCAGCGACCAGCAATATGGCTACACCTTC. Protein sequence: CASSSDQQYGYTF.

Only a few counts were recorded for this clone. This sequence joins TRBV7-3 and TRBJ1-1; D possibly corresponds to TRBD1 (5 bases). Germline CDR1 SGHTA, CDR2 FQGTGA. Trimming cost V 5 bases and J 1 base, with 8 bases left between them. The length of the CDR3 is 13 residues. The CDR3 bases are TGTGCCAGCAGCGTAGACAGGAACACTGAAGCTTTCTTT. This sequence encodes CASSVDRNTEAFF.

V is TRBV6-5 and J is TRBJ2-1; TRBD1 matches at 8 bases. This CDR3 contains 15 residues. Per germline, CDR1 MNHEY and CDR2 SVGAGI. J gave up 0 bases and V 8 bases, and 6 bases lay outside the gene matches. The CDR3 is CASGLDRASYNEQFF. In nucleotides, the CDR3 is TGTGCCAGCGGACTGGACAGGGCCTCCTACAATGAGCAGTTCTTC.

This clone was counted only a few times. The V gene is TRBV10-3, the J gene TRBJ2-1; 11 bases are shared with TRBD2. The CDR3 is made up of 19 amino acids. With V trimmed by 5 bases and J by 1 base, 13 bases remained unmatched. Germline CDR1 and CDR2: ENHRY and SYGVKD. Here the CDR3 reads CAISSLAGVSNGSYNEQFF. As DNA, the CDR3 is TGTGCCATCAGTTCACTAGCGGGAGTATCGAATGGGTCCTACAATGAGCAGTTCTTC.

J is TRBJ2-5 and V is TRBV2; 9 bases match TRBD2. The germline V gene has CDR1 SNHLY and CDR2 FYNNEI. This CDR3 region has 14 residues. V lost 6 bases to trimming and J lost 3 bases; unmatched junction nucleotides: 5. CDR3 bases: TGTGCCAGCAGCGGAGTAGCGGGGGAAGAGACCCAGTACTTC. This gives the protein CASSGVAGEETQYF.

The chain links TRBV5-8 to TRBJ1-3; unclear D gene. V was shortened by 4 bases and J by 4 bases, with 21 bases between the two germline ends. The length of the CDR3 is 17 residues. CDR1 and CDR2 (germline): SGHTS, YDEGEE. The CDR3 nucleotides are TGTGCCAGCAGCCGCTATTGGAGCCAGCCTTTCGGAAACACCATATATTTT. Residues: CASSRYWSQPFGNTIYF.

The CDR3 DNA reads TGTGCCACCTTGGAACCCGGACTGTATAGCAATCAGCCCCAGCATTTT. Its protein is CATLEPGLYSNQPQHF. The chain employs TRBV19 and TRBJ1-5; D not resolved. With 10 bases removed from V and 0 bases from J, the gap between germline ends came to 19 bases. There are 16 residues in the CDR3. The V gene's germline CDR1 is LNHDA and CDR2 SQIVND (reference sequence).

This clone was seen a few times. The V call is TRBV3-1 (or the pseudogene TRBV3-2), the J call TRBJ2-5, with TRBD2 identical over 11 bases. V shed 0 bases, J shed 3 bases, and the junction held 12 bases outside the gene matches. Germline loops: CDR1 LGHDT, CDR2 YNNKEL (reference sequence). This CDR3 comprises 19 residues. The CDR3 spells CASSQDILAGGRVKETQYF. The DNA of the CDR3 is TGTGCCAGCAGCCAAGATATCCTAGCGGGGGGTAGGGTGAAAGAGACCCAGTACTTC.

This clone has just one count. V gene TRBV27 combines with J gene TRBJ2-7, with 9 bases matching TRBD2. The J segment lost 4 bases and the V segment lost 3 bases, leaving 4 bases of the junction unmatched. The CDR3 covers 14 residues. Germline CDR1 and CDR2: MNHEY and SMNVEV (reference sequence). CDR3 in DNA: TGTGCCAGCAGTTTTAGCGGGAGACAATACGAGCAGTACTTC. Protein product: CASSFSGRQYEQYF.

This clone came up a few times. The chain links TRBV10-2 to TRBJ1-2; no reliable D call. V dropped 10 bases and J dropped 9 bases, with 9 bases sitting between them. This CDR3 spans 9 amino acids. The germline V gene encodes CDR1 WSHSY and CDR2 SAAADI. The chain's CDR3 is CATLFRYTF. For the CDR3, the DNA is TGCGCCACCCTCTTTCGCTACACCTTC.

CDR3 nucleotides: TGTGCCAGCTCATCCAGCTCTGGGGCCAACGTCCTGACTTTC. Its protein is CASSSSSGANVLTF. The chain couples TRBV18 to TRBJ2-6; D remains unclear. Trimming took off 5 bases at V and 0 bases at J, with 5 bases between the two ends. There are 14 residues in the CDR3. Germline-derived CDR1 and CDR2 are KGHSH and LQKENI.

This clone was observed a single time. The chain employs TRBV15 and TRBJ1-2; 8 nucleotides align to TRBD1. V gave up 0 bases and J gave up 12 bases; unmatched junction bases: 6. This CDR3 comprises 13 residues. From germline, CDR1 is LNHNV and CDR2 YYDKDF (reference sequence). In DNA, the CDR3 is TGTGCCACCAGCAGAGATGAGGGACAGGCTCACACCTTC. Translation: CATSRDEGQAHTF.

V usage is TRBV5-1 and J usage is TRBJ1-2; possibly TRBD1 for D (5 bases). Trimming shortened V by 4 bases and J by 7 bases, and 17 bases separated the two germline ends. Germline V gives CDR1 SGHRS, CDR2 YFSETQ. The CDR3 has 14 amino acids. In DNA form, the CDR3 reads TGCGCCAGCAGCGGGATTGCGGGGGAAAGTGGCTACACCTTC. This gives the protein CASSGIAGESGYTF.

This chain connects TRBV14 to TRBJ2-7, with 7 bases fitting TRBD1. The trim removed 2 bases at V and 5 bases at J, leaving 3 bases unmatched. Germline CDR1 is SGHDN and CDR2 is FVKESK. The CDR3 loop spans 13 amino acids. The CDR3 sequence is CASSQTGVNEQYF. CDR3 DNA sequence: TGTGCCAGCAGCCAAACAGGGGTCAACGAGCAGTACTTC.

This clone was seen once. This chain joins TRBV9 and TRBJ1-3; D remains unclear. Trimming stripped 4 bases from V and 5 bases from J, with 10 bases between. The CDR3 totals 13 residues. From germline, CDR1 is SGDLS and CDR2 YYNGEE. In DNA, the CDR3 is TGTGCCAGCAGCCCACCGACTAGAAACACCATATATTTT. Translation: CASSPPTRNTIYF.

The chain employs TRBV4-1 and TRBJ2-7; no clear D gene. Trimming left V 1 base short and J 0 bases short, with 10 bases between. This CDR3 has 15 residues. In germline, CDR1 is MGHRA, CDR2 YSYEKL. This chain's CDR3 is CASSQVGEVSYEQYF. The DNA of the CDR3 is TGCGCCAGCAGCCAAGTTGGTGAGGTCTCCTACGAGCAGTACTTC.

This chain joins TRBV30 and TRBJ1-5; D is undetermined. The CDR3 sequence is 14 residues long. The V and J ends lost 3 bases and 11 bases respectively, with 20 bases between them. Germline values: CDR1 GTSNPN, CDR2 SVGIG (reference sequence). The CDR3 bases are TGTGCCTGGAGCACCGGGTCCCTATTGTCGGCCCAGCATTTT. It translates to CAWSTGSLLSAQHF.

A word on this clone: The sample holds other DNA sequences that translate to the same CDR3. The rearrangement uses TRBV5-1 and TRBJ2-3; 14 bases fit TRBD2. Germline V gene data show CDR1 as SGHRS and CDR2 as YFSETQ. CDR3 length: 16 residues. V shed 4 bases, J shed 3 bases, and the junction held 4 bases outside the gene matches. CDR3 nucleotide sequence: TGCGCCAGCAGCCCCGGGACTAGCGGGAGAACAGATACGCAGTATTTT. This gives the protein CASSPGTSGRTDTQYF.

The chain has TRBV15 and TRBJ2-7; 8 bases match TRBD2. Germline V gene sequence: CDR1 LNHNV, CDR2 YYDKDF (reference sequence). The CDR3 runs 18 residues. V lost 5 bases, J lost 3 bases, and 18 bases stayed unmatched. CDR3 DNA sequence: TGTGCCACCAGCGTAAGCACCCCGGGAGGGAACTTGCGCTACGAGCAGTACTTC. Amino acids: CATSVSTPGGNLRYEQYF.

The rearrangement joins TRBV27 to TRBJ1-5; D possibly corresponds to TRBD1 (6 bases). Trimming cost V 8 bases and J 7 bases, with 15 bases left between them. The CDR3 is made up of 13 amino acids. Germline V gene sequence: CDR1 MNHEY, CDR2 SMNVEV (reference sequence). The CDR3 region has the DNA TGTGCCAGCCGAGGGGGGGTCGGGCAGCCCCAGCATTTT. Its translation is CASRGGVGQPQHF.

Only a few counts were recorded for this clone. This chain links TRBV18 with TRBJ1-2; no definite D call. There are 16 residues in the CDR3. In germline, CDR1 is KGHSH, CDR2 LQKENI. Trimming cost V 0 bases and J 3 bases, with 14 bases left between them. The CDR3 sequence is CASSPPERAPYYGYTF. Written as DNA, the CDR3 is TGTGCCAGCTCACCACCAGAGAGGGCACCCTACTATGGCTACACCTTC.

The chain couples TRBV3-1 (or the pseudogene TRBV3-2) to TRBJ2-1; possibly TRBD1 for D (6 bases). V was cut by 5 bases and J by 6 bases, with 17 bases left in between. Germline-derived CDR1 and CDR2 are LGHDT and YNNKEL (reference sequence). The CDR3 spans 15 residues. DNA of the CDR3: TGTGCCAGCAGCTCCGGGACAACCAACCTCAATGAGCAGTTCTTC. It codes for CASSSGTTNLNEQFF.

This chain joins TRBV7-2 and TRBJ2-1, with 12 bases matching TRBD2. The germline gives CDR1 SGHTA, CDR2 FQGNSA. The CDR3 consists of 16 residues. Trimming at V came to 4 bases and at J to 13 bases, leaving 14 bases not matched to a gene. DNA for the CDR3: TGTGCCAGCAGCTCCCAGGGTTTACTAGCGGGGGGCCCCCAGTTCTTC. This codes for CASSSQGLLAGGPQFF.